Each of the 32 T cell receptor beta chains below was sequenced from the same sample in a study of cytomegalovirus exposure and HLA in healthy donors. The repertoire was sequenced with immunoSEQ multiplex PCR; TCRdb's copy has only in-frame clones and lacks some. This table holds about 260,000 clones, around 91% found once. The sample taken for sequencing was PBMCs. The receptors stem from a woman between 25 and 40 years old in good health and CMV-seronegative.

The chain employs TRBV7-8 and TRBJ2-2; 10 bases agree with TRBD2. Germline V gene lookup returns CDR1 SGHVS and CDR2 FQNEAQ. The CDR3 totals 17 residues. The V and J ends lost 1 base and 5 bases, in that order; junction bases with no gene match: 7. The CDR3 DNA is TGTGCCAGCAGCTTAGTGGGGGAGACTAGCGGGACCGGGGAGCTGTTTTTT. Translation gives CASSLVGETSGTGELFF.

The chain uses TRBV13 and TRBJ2-5, with 7 bases that match TRBD2. Germline trimming cut 0 bases from V and 5 bases from J; bases unmatched to any gene: 3. The CDR3 runs to 14 residues. Germline V lookup: CDR1 PRHDT, CDR2 FYEKMQ (reference sequence). CDR3 DNA: TGTGCCAGCAGCTTAGGCGTCGGGGGGGAGACCCAGTACTTC. It yields the protein CASSLGVGGETQYF.

The gene calls are TRBV2 and TRBJ2-1; 7 bases align to TRBD2. CDR1 is SNHLY and CDR2 is FYNNEI in the germline V gene. This CDR3 is 14 amino acids long. After removal of 2 bases from V and 9 bases from J, the junction contained 7 bases not matched to a gene. CDR3 sequence (DNA): TGTGCCAGCAGTGAACCACGGGGCGGGAGTGAGCAGTTCTTC. Its translation: CASSEPRGGSEQFF. Drawing the rest from reference TRBV2 and TRBJ2-1, the complete variable domain is EPEVTQTPSHQVTQMGQEVILRCVPISNHLYFYWYRQILGQKVEFLVSFYNNEISEKSEIFDDQFSVERPDGSNFTLKIRSTKLEDSAMYFCASSEPRGGSEQFFGPGTRLTVL.

The chain has TRBV10-2 and TRBJ2-7; TRBD1 matches at 8 bases. In germline, CDR1 is WSHSY, CDR2 SAAADI. The length of the CDR3 is 14 residues. The V gene end was trimmed by 3 bases and the J gene end by 3 bases; junction bases not matched to a gene: 4. The chain's CDR3 is CASSEQGEYYEQYF. In nucleotides, the CDR3 is TGCGCCAGCAGTGAACAGGGGGAATACTACGAGCAGTACTTC.

The J gene is TRBJ2-3, the V gene TRBV7-2; D gene ambiguous. CDR3 length equals 14 residues. V dropped 2 bases and J dropped 2 bases, with 8 bases sitting between them. Per germline, CDR1 SGHTA and CDR2 FQGNSA. The CDR3 DNA reads as TGTGCCAGCAGCTTAAACCCTCTCACAGATACGCAGTATTTT. The encoded protein is CASSLNPLTDTQYF. Full variable domain (rest looked up from reference TRBV7-2 and TRBJ2-3): GAGVSQSPSNKVTEKGKDVELRCDPISGHTALYWYRQSLGQGLEFLIYFQGNSAPDKSGLPSDRFSAERTGGSVSTLTIQRTQQEDSAVYLCASSLNPLTDTQYFGPGTRLTVL.

The chain recombines TRBV2 with TRBJ2-3, with 8 bases identical to TRBD2. Losses at the gene ends were 2 bases for V and 4 bases for J; bases not matched to a gene: 8. The length of the CDR3 is 16 residues. Germline CDR1 reads SNHLY; CDR2 reads FYNNEI. CDR3 region: CASSEILAGNADTQYF. In DNA form, the CDR3 reads TGTGCCAGCAGTGAAATCCTAGCGGGTAATGCAGATACGCAGTATTTT.

The chain is built from TRBV5-8 and TRBJ2-1; D ambiguous. From germline, CDR1 is SGHTS and CDR2 YDEGEE. CDR3 length equals 12 residues. Trimming took off 6 bases at V and 4 bases at J, with 8 bases between the two ends. The CDR3 DNA follows: TGTGCCAGCACCTCCAGGTACAATGAGCAGTTCTTC. It is translated as CASTSRYNEQFF.

The chain joins TRBV6-1 to TRBJ2-1, with TRBD2 identical over 13 bases. The germline CDR1 and CDR2 sequences are MNHNS and SASEGT. Losses at the gene ends were 0 bases for V and 9 bases for J; bases not matched to a gene: 8. The CDR3 has 17 residues. CDR3 DNA: TGTGCCAGCAGTGAAGCGCTTAGACTAGCGGGGGGAGGTGAGCAGTTCTTC. Its translation is CASSEALRLAGGGEQFF.

This chain joins TRBV6-6 and TRBJ2-3; D gene unclear. V gave up 6 bases and J gave up 0 bases, with 10 bases separating them. From germline, CDR1 is MNHNY and CDR2 SVGAGI (reference sequence). This CDR3 is 14 amino acids long. The CDR3 DNA reads as TGTGCCAGCAGCGCGATCCAAAGCACAGATACGCAGTATTTT. It codes for CASSAIQSTDTQYF.

V gene TRBV6-1 combines with J gene TRBJ1-5; no clear D gene. V was trimmed by 0 bases and J by 6 bases, leaving 9 bases between them. The length of the CDR3 is 14 residues. CDR1 is MNHNS and CDR2 is SASEGT in the germline V gene. DNA for the CDR3: TGTGCCAGCAGTGAAGCGCCCGGGTTTCAGCCCCAGCATTTT. It codes for CASSEAPGFQPQHF.

The chain links TRBV28 to TRBJ2-7, with 11 bases fitting TRBD2. CDR1 and CDR2 from the germline V gene are MDHEN and SYDVKM. The CDR3 length is 16 residues. Trimming took 5 bases from V and 5 from J; bases not matched to a gene: 11. CDR3 sequence (DNA): TGTGCCAGCAGTACGTCCTCGGCTAGCGGGAGGCACGAGCAGTACTTC. Translated: CASSTSSASGRHEQYF.

This clone turned up a few times. V gene TRBV5-1 combines with J gene TRBJ2-5; D is possibly TRBD1 (6 bases). Trimming cost V 4 bases and J 1 base, with 11 bases left between them. The CDR3 is 14 residues long. Germline-derived CDR1 and CDR2 are SGHRS and YFSETQ. CDR3 sequence (DNA): TGCGCCAGCAGCCACAGGGTGGTCCAAGAGACCCAGTACTTC. It specifies CASSHRVVQETQYF.

The chain is built from TRBV13 and TRBJ1-3, with TRBD1 matching 8 bases. The germline V gene has CDR1 PRHDT and CDR2 FYEKMQ (reference sequence). The ends lost 5 bases at V and 0 bases at J; junction bases unmatched: 12. CDR3 length equals 18 residues. CDR3 region: CASSPRTGPYFSGNTIYF. CDR3 nucleotide sequence: TGTGCCAGCAGCCCTCGGACAGGGCCCTACTTCTCTGGAAACACCATATATTTT.

V gene TRBV15 combines with J gene TRBJ2-7; D possibly corresponds to TRBD1 (5 bases). The CDR3 sequence is 14 residues long. V was pared by 1 base and J by 2 bases, with 9 bases between. Germline V lookup: CDR1 LNHNV, CDR2 YYDKDF (reference sequence). Here the CDR3 reads CATSRGQTTYEQYF. DNA of the CDR3: TGTGCCACCAGCAGAGGACAGACGACCTACGAGCAGTACTTC.

The chain uses TRBV10-2 and TRBJ2-1; no definite D call. This CDR3 comprises 12 residues. V lost 5 bases and J 4 bases, leaving 6 bases between the germline ends. The V gene's germline CDR1 is WSHSY and CDR2 SAAADI. The DNA for the CDR3 is TGCGCCAGCAGTTTCGGATACAATGAGCAGTTCTTC. Its translation is CASSFGYNEQFF.

This clone was counted between two and nine times. V gene TRBV7-3 combines with J gene TRBJ2-1; no reliable D call. The ends were cut back, 5 bases at V and 6 bases at J, with 11 bases in the middle. This CDR3 has 13 residues. CDR1 SGHTA and CDR2 FQGTGA come from the germline V gene. In DNA, the CDR3 is TGTGCCAGCAGCACTCGTAGAGGCAATGAGCAGTTCTTC. It specifies CASSTRRGNEQFF.

CDR3 protein: CASSFVIGLVEIQPQHF. CDR3 sequence (DNA): TGTGCCAGCAGTTTCGTTATAGGGCTCGTAGAGATTCAGCCCCAGCATTTT. This chain joins TRBV28 and TRBJ1-5; D is undetermined. Trimming removed 3 bases at V and 6 bases at J, with 21 bases between. The CDR3 sequence is 17 residues long. Germline V gene lookup returns CDR1 MDHEN and CDR2 SYDVKM.

This chain links TRBV15 with TRBJ2-7; TRBD2 matches at 7 bases. CDR3 length: 15 amino acids. Germline-derived CDR1 and CDR2 are LNHNV and YYDKDF (reference sequence). The J segment lost 1 base and the V segment lost 0 bases, leaving 3 bases of the junction unmatched. CDR3 in amino acids: CATSRERELSYEQYF. CDR3 in DNA: TGTGCCACCAGCAGAGAGCGGGAGCTTTCCTACGAGCAGTACTTC.

The V call is TRBV12-5, the J call TRBJ1-1; D gene ambiguous. V lost 2 bases, J lost 8 bases, and 12 bases lay in between. Germline V lookup: CDR1 LGHNT, CDR2 FRNRAP. The CDR3 length is 13 residues. CDR3 sequence (DNA): TGTGCTAGTGGTTTGAAGGAGAACAGCGAAGCTTTCTTT. It codes for CASGLKENSEAFF.

The J gene is TRBJ1-5, the V gene TRBV28; no clear D gene. CDR1 and CDR2 (germline): MDHEN, SYDVKM. The CDR3 contains 17 residues. V was shortened by 5 bases and J by 9 bases, with 26 bases between the two germline ends. The CDR3 is CASSPITPSLYEGPQHF. The CDR3 DNA reads as TGTGCCAGCAGTCCCATTACCCCATCCTTGTATGAGGGGCCCCAGCATTTT.

The V call is TRBV11-2, the J call TRBJ2-5; D is possibly TRBD1 or TRBD2 (6 bases each). The CDR3 runs to 15 residues. The V end lost 5 bases, the J end lost 5 bases, and 18 bases lay between the germline ends. Germline assignment: CDR1 SGHAT and CDR2 FQNNGV. The CDR3 region has the DNA TGTGCCAGCAGCCTACACCCGGGGGCAGGGGAGACCCAGTACTTC. This gives the protein CASSLHPGAGETQYF.

V is TRBV27 and J is TRBJ1-2, with TRBD1 matching 11 bases. J was trimmed by 8 bases and V by 6 bases; bases with no gene match: 17. Germline assignment: CDR1 MNHEY and CDR2 SMNVEV (reference sequence). The CDR3 runs 17 residues. CDR3 in DNA: TGTGCCAGCAGCCGCGGGACAGGGGGAGCGGACCCCTACGGCTACACCTTC. Translated: CASSRGTGGADPYGYTF.

This clone was recorded a few times. The chain recombines TRBV2 with TRBJ2-7, with D possibly being TRBD1 (6 bases). Per the germline V gene, CDR1 is SNHLY and CDR2 is FYNNEI. Trimming stripped 8 bases from V and 4 bases from J, with 15 bases between. The CDR3 extends over 13 amino acids. CDR3 region: CASLPGHRYEQYF. The DNA for the CDR3 is TGTGCCAGCTTACCGGGACACCGATACGAGCAGTACTTC. Looking up the rest from reference TRBV2 and TRBJ2-7 gives the full variable domain: EPEVTQTPSHQVTQMGQEVILRCVPISNHLYFYWYRQILGQKVEFLVSFYNNEISEKSEIFDDQFSVERPDGSNFTLKIRSTKLEDSAMYFCASLPGHRYEQYFGPGTRLTVT.

The rearrangement links TRBV5-8 to TRBJ1-4; 7 positions agree with TRBD1. After removal of 1 base from V and 7 bases from J, the junction contained 10 bases not matched to a gene. CDR1 SGHTS and CDR2 YDEGEE come from the germline V gene. The CDR3 sequence is 16 residues long. The chain's CDR3 is CASSLNRGTVLEKLFF. For the CDR3, the DNA is TGTGCCAGCAGCTTGAATCGTGGGACAGTGCTTGAAAAACTGTTTTTT.

This CDR3 reads CASPLAGRPYEQYF. CDR3 coding DNA: TGTGCCAGCCCTCTCGCGGGTAGACCCTACGAGCAGTACTTC. V gene TRBV7-9 combines with J gene TRBJ2-7; D possibly corresponds to TRBD2 (5 bases). The CDR3 length is 14 residues. V lost 8 bases and J 2 bases, leaving 16 bases between the germline ends. Looked up from germline, CDR1 is SEHNR and CDR2 is FQNEAQ (reference sequence).

This rearrangement joins TRBV2 to TRBJ2-7, with TRBD1 identical over 10 bases. The CDR3 covers 12 residues. V lost 8 bases, J lost 6 bases, and 4 bases stayed unmatched. CDR1 is SNHLY, CDR2 FYNNEI, per germline. Here the CDR3 reads CASLTGGGEQYF. Written as DNA, the CDR3 is TGTGCCAGCCTGACAGGGGGCGGCGAGCAGTACTTC.

The V call is TRBV4-1, the J call TRBJ2-7; unclear D gene. The ends were cut back, 0 bases at V and 0 bases at J, with 6 bases in the middle. Germline assignment: CDR1 MGHRA and CDR2 YSYEKL. This CDR3 has 14 residues. The CDR3 bases are TGCGCCAGCAGCCAAGATGTCGACTCCTACGAGCAGTACTTC. This gives the protein CASSQDVDSYEQYF.

Turning to this clone: Different DNA sequences within this sample yield the same CDR3. The rearrangement uses TRBV6-5 and TRBJ1-5; TRBD1 is a possible D gene (6 bases). Germline loops: CDR1 MNHEY, CDR2 SVGAGI. CDR3 length: 15 amino acids. The ends were cut back, 2 bases at V and 2 bases at J, with 10 bases in the middle. CDR3 sequence reads: CASSYGSGGNQPQHF. CDR3 bases: TGTGCCAGCAGTTACGGGTCAGGGGGCAATCAGCCCCAGCATTTT.

This chain uses TRBV11-3 with TRBJ1-4; D possibly corresponds to TRBD1 (5 bases). Trimming shortened V by 3 bases and J by 8 bases, and 13 bases separated the two germline ends. This CDR3 spans 14 amino acids. Per germline, CDR1 SGHNT and CDR2 YENEEA. Written as DNA, the CDR3 is TGTGCCAGCAGCTTGGGGGGATCCTTCGAAAAACTGTTTTTT. As protein: CASSLGGSFEKLFF.

The chain recombines TRBV28 with TRBJ2-3; 8 bases line up with TRBD1. Germline CDR1 MDHEN, CDR2 SYDVKM. V gave up 6 bases and J gave up 5 bases; unmatched junction bases: 13. This CDR3 comprises 16 residues. The CDR3 nucleotides are TGTGCCAGCAGCACGACAGGGGCAGGGGGGCGAGATACGCAGTATTTT. Translating gives CASSTTGAGGRDTQYF.

The chain is built from TRBV29-1 and TRBJ2-1; possible D gene TRBD1, 6 bases. The CDR3 has 16 amino acids. Germline V lookup: CDR1 SQVTM, CDR2 ANQGSEA. Trimming removed 0 bases at V and 8 bases at J, with 20 bases between. The CDR3 sequence is CSVEDPQGITAYEQFF. Here the CDR3 DNA reads TGCAGCGTTGAAGATCCTCAGGGGATAACCGCCTATGAGCAGTTCTTC.

This chain joins TRBV18 and TRBJ2-7; 8 bases map to TRBD2. With V trimmed by 0 bases and J by 2 bases, 3 bases remained unmatched. The V gene's germline CDR1 is KGHSH and CDR2 LQKENI. This CDR3 has 15 residues. As DNA, the CDR3 is TGTGCCAGCTCACCACCGGGACTAGGAACCTACGAGCAGTACTTC. Protein sequence: CASSPPGLGTYEQYF.